This entry describes one TCR beta chain. Here immunoSEQ multiplex PCR was the method, and the copy in TCRdb shows in-frame clones only, minus some. Among more than 15,000 clones, 87% were seen once, and the ten largest hold roughly 7.5%. This sample is part of a study of blood T cell repertoires in COVID-19. As for the study in general: COVID-19 samples, acute and convalescent, were from the United States, Italy and Spain.

Trimming took 10 bases from V and 3 from J; bases not matched to a gene: 11. The CDR3 sequence is 17 residues long. Germline V CDR1 and CDR2: KGHDR, SFDVKD. The sequenced material came from peripheral blood. The V call is TRBV24-1, the J call TRBJ2-2; 12 nucleotides match TRBD2. The sequence came from a human donor with active COVID-19. The donor label of this sample is uncertain. In DNA form, the CDR3 reads TGTGCCACAATCGAGATGACTAGCGGGAGCGACACCGGGGAGCTGTTTTTT. Translated: CATIEMTSGSDTGELFF.